Below, 18 T cell receptor beta chains from the same sample are listed, as sequenced in a study of regulatory T cells in long-lasting Graves disease. The sample's time point: persistent/refractory GD, antithyroid drugs over 5 years with positive TRAb. TCR sequences were obtained from RNA taken from PBMCs. The TCR beta library used iRepertoire HTBI primers with Arm-PCR amplification of CDR3. TCRdb reprocessed the multiplex PCR reads via MiXCR and lists one record per CDR3 protein. In the table there are 400,000 to 500,000 distinct CDR3 sequences, over 20% of which are singletons. Sequencing was performed on peripheral blood mononuclear cells (PBMCs), taken when the disease was refractory, from a patient treated with antithyroid drugs. The receptor set was obtained from a female donor with Graves disease.

Many counts were recorded for this clonotype. The chain carries TRBV27 and TRBJ2-5; 7 bases match TRBD2. CDR1 MNHEY and CDR2 SMNVEV come from the germline V gene (reference sequence). This CDR3 comprises 15 residues. Trimming cost V 2 bases and J 4 bases; bases outside gene matches: 7. The CDR3 spells CASSLAGVGGETQYF. In DNA form, the CDR3 reads TGTGCCAGCAGTTTAGCGGGAGTTGGGGGAGAGACCCAGTACTTC.

This clonotype was picked up a small number of times. The gene calls are TRBV5-1 and TRBJ2-5; TRBD1 agrees at 8 bases. The germline V gene encodes CDR1 SGHRS and CDR2 YFSETQ. Trimming cost V 4 bases and J 7 bases; bases outside gene matches: 9. The CDR3 contains 14 residues. The CDR3, as DNA: TGCGCCAGCAGCGGGGGACAGGCGGAAGGGACCCAGTACTTC. Its translation: CASSGGQAEGTQYF. The whole variable domain, filled in from reference TRBV5-1 and TRBJ2-5, reads KAGVTQTPRYLIKTRGQQVTLSCSPISGHRSVSWYQQTPGQGLQFLFEYFSETQRNKGNFPGRFSGRQFSNSRSEMNVSTLELGDSALYLCASSGGQAEGTQYFGPGTRLLVL.

The chain has TRBV5-1 and TRBJ2-1; D might be TRBD1 (5 bases). This CDR3 is built from 14 residues. Germline V gene data show CDR1 as SGHRS and CDR2 as YFSETQ. V dropped 0 bases and J dropped 2 bases, with 6 bases sitting between them. The CDR3 nucleotides are TGCGCCAGCAGCTTGGAGGGGACCTACAATGAGCAGTTCTTC. Its protein product is CASSLEGTYNEQFF.

This clonotype was detected many times. The chain links TRBV11-3 to TRBJ2-7; 10 nucleotides align to TRBD1. The CDR3 loop spans 14 amino acids. The germline CDR1 and CDR2 sequences are SGHNT and YENEEA. Trimming cost V 4 bases and J 6 bases; bases outside gene matches: 6. The chain's CDR3 is CASSSGTGAGEQYF. Written as DNA, the CDR3 is TGTGCCAGCAGCTCCGGGACAGGGGCTGGCGAGCAGTACTTC.

This clonotype has ten or more counts. This chain joins TRBV11-2 and TRBJ1-4; D may be TRBD1 (5 bases). Between the trimmed V and J ends, which lost 1 base and 0 bases, there was a span of 9 bases. Germline values: CDR1 SGHAT, CDR2 FQNNGV. This CDR3 is 16 amino acids long. The DNA of the CDR3 is TGTGCCAGCAGCTTAGGGGGCAGCACAACTAATGAAAAACTGTTTTTT. It is translated as CASSLGGSTTNEKLFF. The whole variable domain, filled in from reference TRBV11-2 and TRBJ1-4, reads EAGVAQSPRYKIIEKRQSVAFWCNPISGHATLYWYQQILGQGPKLLIQFQNNGVVDDSQLPKDRFSAERLKGVDSTLKIQPAKLEDSAVYLCASSLGGSTTNEKLFFGSGTQLSVL.

This clonotype was counted ten times or more. The chain joins TRBV11-2 to TRBJ2-5; D is unclear. This CDR3 has 13 residues. CDR1 is SGHAT and CDR2 is FQNNGV in the germline V gene. V lost 0 bases, J lost 0 bases, and 2 bases lay in between. The CDR3 DNA sequence: TGTGCCAGCAGCTTAGACTACCAAGAGACCCAGTACTTC. Translated: CASSLDYQETQYF.

This clonotype came up many times. The chain joins TRBV7-9 to TRBJ2-5, with 7 nucleotides matching TRBD1. Germline trimming cut 5 bases from V and 0 bases from J; bases unmatched to any gene: 6. The CDR3 totals 15 residues. Germline values: CDR1 SEHNR, CDR2 FQNEAQ (reference sequence). CDR3 DNA: TGTGCCAGCAGCCCGAGCGACAGGGACCAAGAGACCCAGTACTTC. Translating it yields CASSPSDRDQETQYF.

The table lists this clonotype with many counts. The rearrangement uses TRBV2 and TRBJ2-1, with 9 bases fitting TRBD1. With V trimmed by 6 bases and J by 3 bases, 3 bases remained unmatched. CDR3 length: 14 amino acids. CDR1 is SNHLY and CDR2 is FYNNEI in the germline V gene. DNA of the CDR3: TGTGCCAGCAGCTTGACAGGGGGCTACAATGAGCAGTTCTTC. It yields the protein CASSLTGGYNEQFF.

This clonotype occurred a few times. This chain joins TRBV5-4 and TRBJ2-5; the match to TRBD2 covers 13 bases. Losses at the gene ends were 4 bases for V and 4 bases for J; bases not matched to a gene: 4. Germline V gene sequence: CDR1 SGHNT, CDR2 YYREEE (reference sequence). The CDR3 sequence is 15 residues long. The DNA for the CDR3 is TGTGCCAGCAGCCCGACTAGCGGGAGGCCAGAGACCCAGTACTTC. Translation: CASSPTSGRPETQYF.

This clonotype has at least ten counts. The chain joins TRBV27 to TRBJ2-7; 7 bases are a match to TRBD1. Germline CDR1 and CDR2: MNHEY and SMNVEV (reference sequence). This CDR3 contains 15 residues. Trimming removed 5 bases from V and 3 bases from J; junction bases left unmatched: 10. CDR3 sequence reads: CASSPTGTLDYEQYF. In DNA, the CDR3 is TGTGCCAGCAGTCCGACAGGGACCTTAGACTACGAGCAGTACTTC.

The chain couples TRBV12-3 or TRBV12-4 to TRBJ2-3; TRBD1 might be the D (6 bases). This CDR3 has 17 residues. V gave up 5 bases and J gave up 1 base, with 19 bases separating them. CDR3 amino acids: CASSLNSDSWGTDTQYF. DNA of the CDR3: TGTGCCAGCAGTCTTAACTCGGACAGTTGGGGCACAGATACGCAGTATTTT.

The table lists this clonotype with many counts. The gene calls are TRBV6-2 or TRBV6-3 and TRBJ2-7; 9 bases line up with TRBD2. The germline V gene encodes CDR1 MNHEY and CDR2 SVGEGT. V dropped 2 bases and J dropped 3; count of bases not matched to a gene: 2. CDR3 size: 14 residues. The CDR3 bases are TGTGCCAGCAGTTACCTAGCGGGACTCTACGAGCAGTACTTC. Translated: CASSYLAGLYEQYF.

This clonotype was counted many times. The chain couples TRBV3-1 to TRBJ1-2, with D unclear. Trimming left V 8 bases short and J 0 bases short, with 7 bases between. The CDR3 contains 12 residues. Germline-derived CDR1 and CDR2 are LGHDT and YNNKEL (reference sequence). The CDR3: CASGRTNYGYTF. CDR3 sequence (DNA): TGTGCCAGCGGACGGACTAACTATGGCTACACCTTC.

This clonotype occurred once. This sequence joins TRBV20-1 and TRBJ1-1; D gene unclear. The CDR3 runs to 14 residues. CDR1 is DFQATT, CDR2 SNEGSKA, per germline (reference sequence). V was pared by 6 bases and J by 4 bases, with 18 bases between. The chain's CDR3 is CSAPGEASFTEAFF. The CDR3 DNA reads TGCAGTGCCCCCGGGGAGGCCAGTTTCACTGAAGCTTTCTTT.

This chain links TRBV20-1 with TRBJ2-7; TRBD2 is a possible D gene (5 bases). Deletions cut 3 bases from V and 3 bases from J, with 15 bases between. The CDR3 runs to 14 residues. Germline V gene sequence: CDR1 DFQATT, CDR2 SNEGSKA (reference sequence). The CDR3 nucleotides are TGCAGTGCTAGGGAGGCCGGATGGGGCTACGAGCAGTACTTC. This translates into CSAREAGWGYEQYF.

This clonotype was recorded at least ten times. The chain employs TRBV20-1 and TRBJ2-7; 8 nucleotides agree with TRBD2. The CDR3 has 14 residues. The V gene's germline CDR1 is DFQATT and CDR2 SNEGSKA (reference sequence). V lost 3 bases, J lost 4 bases, and 8 bases stayed unmatched. The CDR3 here is CSARSGTSAYEQYF. The CDR3 DNA follows: TGCAGTGCTAGGTCCGGGACTAGTGCGTACGAGCAGTACTTC.

This chain links TRBV6-9 with TRBJ1-2, with TRBD1 matching 10 bases. CDR3 size: 13 residues. The junction had 4 bases not matched to a gene; V was cut back by 4 bases and J by 8 bases. Germline V gene lookup returns CDR1 MNHGY and CDR2 SVAAGI. CDR3 in DNA: TGTGCCAGCAGTTCGACAGGGGGCAGCGGCTACACCTTC. Its translation: CASSSTGGSGYTF.

The genes are TRBV28 and TRBJ2-2; TRBD1 matches at 7 bases. Unmatched junction bases numbered 5, after V lost 6 bases and J lost 4 bases. Germline V gene lookup returns CDR1 MDHEN and CDR2 SYDVKM. CDR3 length: 14 amino acids. For the CDR3, the DNA is TGTGCCAGCAGAGGACAGGCGGTCACCGGGGAGCTGTTTTTT. This codes for CASRGQAVTGELFF.